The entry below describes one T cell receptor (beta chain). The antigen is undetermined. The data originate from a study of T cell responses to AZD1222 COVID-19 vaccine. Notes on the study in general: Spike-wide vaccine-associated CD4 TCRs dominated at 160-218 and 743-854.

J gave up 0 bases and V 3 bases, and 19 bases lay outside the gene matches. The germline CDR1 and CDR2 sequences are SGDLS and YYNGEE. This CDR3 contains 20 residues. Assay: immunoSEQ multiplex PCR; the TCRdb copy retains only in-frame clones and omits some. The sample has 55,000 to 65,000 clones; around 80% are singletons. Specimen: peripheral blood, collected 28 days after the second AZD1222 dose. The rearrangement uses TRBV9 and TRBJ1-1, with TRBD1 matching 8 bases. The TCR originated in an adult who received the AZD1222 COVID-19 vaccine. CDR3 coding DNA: TGTGCCAGCAGCGGACCCGCTAATTATTCCAGGGGGCACATGAACACTGAAGCTTTCTTT. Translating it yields CASSGPANYSRGHMNTEAFF.